The source of this T cell receptor (beta chain) is a study of CD8 T cells in Susac syndrome. The CD8+ and CD4+ T cells were negatively isolated, with the TEMRA cells enriched by FACS. This clonotype was found once. The authors reverse transcribed roughly 0.5 to 1 ug RNA with random hexamers. TCRdb reanalysed the immunoSEQ multiplex PCR reads using MiXCR and keeps one entry per CDR3 protein. This sample carries roughly 180,000 distinct CDR3 sequences, around 94% of them seen once, and the ten largest clones take roughly 0.15%. Looked up from germline, CDR1 is SGHTA and CDR2 is FQGNSA. The junction had 12 bases not matched to a gene; V was cut back by 5 bases and J by 5 bases. This CDR3 spans 15 amino acids.

The specimen was CD4+ T cells from PBMCs. The clonotype comes from a human donor in good health. The chain recombines TRBV7-2 with TRBJ2-7, with 7 bases fitting TRBD1. CDR3 in amino acids: CASSQINRGRNEQYF. As DNA, the CDR3 is TGTGCCAGCAGCCAAATCAACAGGGGTCGGAACGAGCAGTACTTC.